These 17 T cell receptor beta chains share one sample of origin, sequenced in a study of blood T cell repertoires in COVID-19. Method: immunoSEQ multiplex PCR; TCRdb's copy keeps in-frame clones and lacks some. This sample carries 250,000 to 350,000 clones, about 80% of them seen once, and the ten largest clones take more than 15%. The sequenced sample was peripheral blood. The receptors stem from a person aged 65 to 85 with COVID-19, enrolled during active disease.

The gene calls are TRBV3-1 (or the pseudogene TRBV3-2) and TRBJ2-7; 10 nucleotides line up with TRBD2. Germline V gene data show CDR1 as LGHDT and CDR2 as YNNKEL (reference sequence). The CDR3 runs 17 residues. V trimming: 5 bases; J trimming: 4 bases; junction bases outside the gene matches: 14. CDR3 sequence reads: CASSAPGEAGGHYEQYF. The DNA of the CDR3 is TGTGCCAGCAGCGCCCCGGGGGAAGCGGGGGGGCATTACGAGCAGTACTTC.

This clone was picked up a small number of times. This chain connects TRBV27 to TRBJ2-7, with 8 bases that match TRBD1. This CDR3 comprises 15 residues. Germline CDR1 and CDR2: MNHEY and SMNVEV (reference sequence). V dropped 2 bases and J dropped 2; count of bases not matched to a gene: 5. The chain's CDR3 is CASSLLGQGTYEQYF. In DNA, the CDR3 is TGTGCCAGCAGTTTACTAGGACAGGGAACCTACGAGCAGTACTTC.

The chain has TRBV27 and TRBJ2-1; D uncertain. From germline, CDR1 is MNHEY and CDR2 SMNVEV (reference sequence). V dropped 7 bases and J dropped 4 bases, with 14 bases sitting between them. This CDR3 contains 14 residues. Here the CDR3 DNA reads TGTGCCAGCAAGGATGGCGGAAGTTACAATGAGCAGTTCTTC. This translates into CASKDGGSYNEQFF.

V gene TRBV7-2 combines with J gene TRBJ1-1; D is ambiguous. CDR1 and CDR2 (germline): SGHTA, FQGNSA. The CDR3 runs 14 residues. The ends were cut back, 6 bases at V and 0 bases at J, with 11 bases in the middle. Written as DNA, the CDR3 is TGTGCCAGCAGTTTCGAGGCCCTGAACACTGAAGCTTTCTTT. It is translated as CASSFEALNTEAFF.

CDR3 amino acids: CASSIQLLYTGELFF. In nucleotides, the CDR3 is TGTGCCAGTAGTATACAGTTGCTTTACACCGGGGAGCTGTTTTTT. The chain combines TRBV19 with TRBJ2-2; D remains unclear. The germline CDR1 and CDR2 sequences are LNHDA and SQIVND (reference sequence). The CDR3 is made up of 15 amino acids. V dropped 2 bases and J dropped 3 bases, with 10 bases sitting between them. Full variable domain (remainder filled in from reference TRBV19 and TRBJ2-2): DGGITQSPKYLFRKEGQNVTLSCEQNLNHDAMYWYRQDPGQGLRLIYYSQIVNDFQKGDIAEGYSVSREKKESFPLTVTSAQKNPTAFYLCASSIQLLYTGELFFGEGSRLTVL.

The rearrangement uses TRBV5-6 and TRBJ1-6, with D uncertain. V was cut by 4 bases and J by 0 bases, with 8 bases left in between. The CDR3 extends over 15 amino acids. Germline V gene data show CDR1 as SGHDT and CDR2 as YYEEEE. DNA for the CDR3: TGTGCCAGCAGCCCGGGGTACTCCTATAATTCACCCCTCCACTTT. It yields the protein CASSPGYSYNSPLHF.

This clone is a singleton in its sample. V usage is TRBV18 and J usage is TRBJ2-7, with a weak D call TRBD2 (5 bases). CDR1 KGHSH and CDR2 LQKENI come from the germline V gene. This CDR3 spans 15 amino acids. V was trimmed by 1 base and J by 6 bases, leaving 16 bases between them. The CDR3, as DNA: TGTGCCAGCTCACCACGGAAAGCGGTAAGCCCCGAGCAGTACTTC. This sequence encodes CASSPRKAVSPEQYF.

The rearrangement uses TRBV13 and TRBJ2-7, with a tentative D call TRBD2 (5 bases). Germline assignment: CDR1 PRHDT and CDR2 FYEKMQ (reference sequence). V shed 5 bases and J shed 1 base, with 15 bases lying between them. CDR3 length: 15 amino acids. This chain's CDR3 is CASSLLAEISYEQYF. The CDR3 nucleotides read TGTGCCAGCAGCCTGCTAGCTGAGATATCCTACGAGCAGTACTTC.

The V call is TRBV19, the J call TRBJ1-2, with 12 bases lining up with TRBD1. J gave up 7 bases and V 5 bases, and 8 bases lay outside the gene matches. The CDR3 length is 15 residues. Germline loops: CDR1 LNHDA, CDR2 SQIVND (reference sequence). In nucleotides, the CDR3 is TGTGCCAGTAGTCCAGACCGGGACAGGGGGCTTGGCTACACCTTC. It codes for CASSPDRDRGLGYTF.

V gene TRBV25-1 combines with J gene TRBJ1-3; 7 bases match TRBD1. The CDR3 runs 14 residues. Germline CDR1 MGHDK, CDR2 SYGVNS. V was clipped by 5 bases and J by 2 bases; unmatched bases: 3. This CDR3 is CASSTGETGNTIYF. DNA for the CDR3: TGTGCCAGCAGTACAGGGGAAACTGGAAACACCATATATTTT.

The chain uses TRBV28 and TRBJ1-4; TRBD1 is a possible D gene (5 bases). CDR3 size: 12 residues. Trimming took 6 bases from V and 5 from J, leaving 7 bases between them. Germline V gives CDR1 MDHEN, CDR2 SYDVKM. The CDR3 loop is CASRTANEKLFF. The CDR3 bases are TGTGCCAGCAGGACAGCAAATGAAAAACTGTTTTTT.

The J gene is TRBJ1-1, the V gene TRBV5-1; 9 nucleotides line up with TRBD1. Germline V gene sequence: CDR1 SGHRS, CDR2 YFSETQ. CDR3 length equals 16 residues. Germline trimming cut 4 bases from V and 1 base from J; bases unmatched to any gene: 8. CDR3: CASSEGQGGRNTEAFF. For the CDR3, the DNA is TGCGCCAGCAGCGAGGGACAGGGCGGCCGGAACACTGAAGCTTTCTTT.

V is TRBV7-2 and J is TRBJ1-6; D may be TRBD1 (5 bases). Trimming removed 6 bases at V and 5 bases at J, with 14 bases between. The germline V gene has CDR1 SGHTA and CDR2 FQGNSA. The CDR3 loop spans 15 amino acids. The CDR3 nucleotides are TGTGCCAGCAGGCGAAGGGGTAACAATAATTCACCCCTCCACTTT. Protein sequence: CASRRRGNNNSPLHF. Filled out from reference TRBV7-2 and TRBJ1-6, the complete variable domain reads GAGVSQSPSNKVTEKGKDVELRCDPISGHTALYWYRQSLGQGLEFLIYFQGNSAPDKSGLPSDRFSAERTGGSVSTLTIQRTQQEDSAVYLCASRRRGNNNSPLHFGNGTRLTVT.

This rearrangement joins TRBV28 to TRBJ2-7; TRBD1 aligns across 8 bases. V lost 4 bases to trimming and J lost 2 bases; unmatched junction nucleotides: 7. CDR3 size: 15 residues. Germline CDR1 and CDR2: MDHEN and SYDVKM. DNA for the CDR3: TGTGCCAGCAGTTCCGTGGGACAGGCAACCTACGAGCAGTACTTC. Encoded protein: CASSSVGQATYEQYF. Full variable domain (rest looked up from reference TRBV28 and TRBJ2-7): DVKVTQSSRYLVKRTGEKVFLECVQDMDHENMFWYRQDPGLGLRLIYFSYDVKMKEKGDIPEGYSVSREKKERFSLILESASTNQTSMYLCASSSVGQATYEQYFGPGTRLTVT.

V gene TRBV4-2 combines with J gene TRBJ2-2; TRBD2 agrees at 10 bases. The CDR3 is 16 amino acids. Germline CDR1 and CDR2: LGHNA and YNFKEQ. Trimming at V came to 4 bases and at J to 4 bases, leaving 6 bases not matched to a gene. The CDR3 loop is CASSPQLAGGTGELFF. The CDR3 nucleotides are TGTGCCAGCAGCCCCCAGTTAGCGGGAGGCACCGGGGAGCTGTTTTTT.

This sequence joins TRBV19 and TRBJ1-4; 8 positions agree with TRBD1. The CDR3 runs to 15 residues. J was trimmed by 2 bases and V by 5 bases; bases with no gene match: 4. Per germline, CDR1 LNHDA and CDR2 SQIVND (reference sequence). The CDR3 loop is CASSFGQGTNEKLFF. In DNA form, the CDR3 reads TGTGCCAGTAGTTTCGGACAGGGCACTAATGAAAAACTGTTTTTT.

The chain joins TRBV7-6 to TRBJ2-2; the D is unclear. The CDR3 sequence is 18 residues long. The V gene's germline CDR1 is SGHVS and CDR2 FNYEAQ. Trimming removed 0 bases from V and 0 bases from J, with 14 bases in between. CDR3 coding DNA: TGTGCCAGCAGCTTAGCATCTACAGCTACAACGAACACCGGGGAGCTGTTTTTT. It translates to CASSLASTATTNTGELFF.